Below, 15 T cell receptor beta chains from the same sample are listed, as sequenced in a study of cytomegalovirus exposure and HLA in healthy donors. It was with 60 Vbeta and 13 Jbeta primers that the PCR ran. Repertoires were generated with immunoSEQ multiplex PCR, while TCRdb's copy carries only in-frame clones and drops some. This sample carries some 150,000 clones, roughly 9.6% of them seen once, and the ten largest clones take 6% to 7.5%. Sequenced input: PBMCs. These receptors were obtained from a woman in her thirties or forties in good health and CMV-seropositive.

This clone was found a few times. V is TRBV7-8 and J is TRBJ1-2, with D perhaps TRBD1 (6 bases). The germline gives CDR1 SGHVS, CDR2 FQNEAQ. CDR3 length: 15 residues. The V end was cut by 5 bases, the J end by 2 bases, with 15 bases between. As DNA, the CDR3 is TGTGCCAGCAGCGACAGTGGCGGGGGCAACTATGGCTACACCTTC. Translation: CASSDSGGGNYGYTF. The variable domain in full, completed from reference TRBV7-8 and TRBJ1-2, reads GAGVSQSPRYKVAKRGQDVALRCDPISGHVSLFWYQQALGQGPEFLTYFQNEAQLDKSGLPSDRFFAERPEGSVSTLKIQRTQQEDSAVYLCASSDSGGGNYGYTFGSGTRLTVV.

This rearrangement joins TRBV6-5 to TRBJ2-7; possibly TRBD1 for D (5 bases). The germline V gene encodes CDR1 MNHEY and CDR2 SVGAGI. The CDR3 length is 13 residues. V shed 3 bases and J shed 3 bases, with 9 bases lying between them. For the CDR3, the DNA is TGTGCCAGCAGTTATCGCCAGGGCTACGAGCAGTACTTC. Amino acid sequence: CASSYRQGYEQYF.

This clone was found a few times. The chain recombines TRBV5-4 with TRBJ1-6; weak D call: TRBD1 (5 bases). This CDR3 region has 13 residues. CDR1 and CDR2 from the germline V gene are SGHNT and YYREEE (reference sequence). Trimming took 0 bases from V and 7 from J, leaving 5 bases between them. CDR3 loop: CASSLGGNSPLHF. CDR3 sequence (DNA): TGTGCCAGCAGCTTGGGGGGCAATTCACCCCTCCACTTT.

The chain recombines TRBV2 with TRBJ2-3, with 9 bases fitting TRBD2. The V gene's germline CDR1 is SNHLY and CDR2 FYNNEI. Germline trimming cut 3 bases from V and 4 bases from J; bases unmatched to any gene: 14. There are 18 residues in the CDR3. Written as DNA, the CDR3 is TGTGCCAGCAGTGACGGAGCGGGGGGCCTCTATGGTGCAGATACGCAGTATTTT. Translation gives CASSDGAGGLYGADTQYF.

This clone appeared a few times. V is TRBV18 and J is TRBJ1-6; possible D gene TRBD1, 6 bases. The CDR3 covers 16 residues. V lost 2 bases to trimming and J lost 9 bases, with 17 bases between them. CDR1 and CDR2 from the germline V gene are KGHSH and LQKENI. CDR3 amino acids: CASSPRATGTISPLHF. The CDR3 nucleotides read TGTGCCAGCTCACCAAGGGCAACAGGGACCATTTCACCCCTCCACTTT.

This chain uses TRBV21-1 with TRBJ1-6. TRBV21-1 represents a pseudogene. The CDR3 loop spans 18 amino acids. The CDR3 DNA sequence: TGTGCCAGCAGCAAAGCGGCGGGGGAATCGGCGTGTAATTCACCCCTCCACTTT. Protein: CASSKAAGESACNSPLHF.

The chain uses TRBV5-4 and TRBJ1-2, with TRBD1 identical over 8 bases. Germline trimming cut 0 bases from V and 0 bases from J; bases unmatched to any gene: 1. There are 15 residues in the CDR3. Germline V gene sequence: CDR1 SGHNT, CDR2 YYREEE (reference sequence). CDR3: CASSLGDRPNYGYTF. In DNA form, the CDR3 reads TGTGCCAGCAGCTTGGGGGACAGGCCTAACTATGGCTACACCTTC.

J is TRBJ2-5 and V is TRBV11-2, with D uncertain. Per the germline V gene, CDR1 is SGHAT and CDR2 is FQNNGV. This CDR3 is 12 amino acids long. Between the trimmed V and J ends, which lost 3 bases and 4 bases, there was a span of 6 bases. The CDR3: CASSLGAETQYF. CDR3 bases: TGTGCCAGCAGCTTGGGCGCAGAGACCCAGTACTTC.

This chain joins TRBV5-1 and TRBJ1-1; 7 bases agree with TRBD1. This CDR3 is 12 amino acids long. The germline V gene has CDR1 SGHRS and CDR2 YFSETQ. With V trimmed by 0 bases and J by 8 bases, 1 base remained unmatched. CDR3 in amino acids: CASSLEDREAFF. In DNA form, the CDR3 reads TGCGCCAGCAGCTTGGAGGACAGGGAAGCTTTCTTT.

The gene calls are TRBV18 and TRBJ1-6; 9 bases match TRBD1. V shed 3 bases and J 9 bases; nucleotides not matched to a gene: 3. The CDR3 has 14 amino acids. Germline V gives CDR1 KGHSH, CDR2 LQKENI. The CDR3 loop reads CASSPGQGISPLHF. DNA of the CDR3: TGTGCCAGCTCACCCGGACAGGGGATTTCACCCCTCCACTTT.

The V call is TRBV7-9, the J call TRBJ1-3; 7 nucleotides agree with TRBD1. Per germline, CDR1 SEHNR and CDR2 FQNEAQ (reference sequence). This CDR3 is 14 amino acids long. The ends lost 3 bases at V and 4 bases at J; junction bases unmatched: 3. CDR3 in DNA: TGTGCCAGCAGCTTCGGGACAGCCGGAAACACCATATATTTT. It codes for CASSFGTAGNTIYF. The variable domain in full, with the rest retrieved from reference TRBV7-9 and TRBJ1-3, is DTGVSQNPRHKITKRGQNVTFRCDPISEHNRLYWYRQTLGQGPEFLTYFQNEAQLEKSRLLSDRFSAERPKGSFSTLEIQRTEQGDSAMYLCASSFGTAGNTIYFGEGSWLTVV.

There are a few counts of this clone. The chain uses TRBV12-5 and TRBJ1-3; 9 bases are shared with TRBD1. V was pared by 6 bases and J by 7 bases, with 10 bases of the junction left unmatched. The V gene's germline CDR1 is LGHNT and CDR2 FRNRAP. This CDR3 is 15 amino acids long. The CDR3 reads CASGQATGGANTIYF. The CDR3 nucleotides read TGTGCTAGTGGGCAGGCTACAGGGGGCGCGAACACCATATATTTT. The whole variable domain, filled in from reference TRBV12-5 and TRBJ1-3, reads DARVTQTPRHKVTEMGQEVTMRCQPILGHNTVFWYRQTMMQGLELLAYFRNRAPLDDSGMPKDRFSAEMPDATLATLKIQPSEPRDSAVYFCASGQATGGANTIYFGEGSWLTVV.

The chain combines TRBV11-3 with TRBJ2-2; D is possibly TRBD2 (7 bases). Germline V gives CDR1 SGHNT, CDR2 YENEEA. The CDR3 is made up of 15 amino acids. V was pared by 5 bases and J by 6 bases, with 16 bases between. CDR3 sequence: CASSRGAHISGELFF. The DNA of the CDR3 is TGTGCCAGCAGCCGGGGGGCCCATATCTCCGGGGAGCTGTTTTTT.

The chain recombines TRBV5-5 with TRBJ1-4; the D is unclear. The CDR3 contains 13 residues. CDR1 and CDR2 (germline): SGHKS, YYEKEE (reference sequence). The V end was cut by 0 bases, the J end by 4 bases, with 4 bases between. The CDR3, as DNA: TGTGCCAGCAGCTTGGCCGTTAATGAAAAACTGTTTTTT. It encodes CASSLAVNEKLFF.

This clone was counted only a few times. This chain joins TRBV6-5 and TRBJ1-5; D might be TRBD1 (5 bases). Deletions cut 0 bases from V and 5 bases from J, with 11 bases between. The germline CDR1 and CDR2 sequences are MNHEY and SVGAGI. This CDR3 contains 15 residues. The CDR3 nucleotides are TGTGCCAGCAGTTACTCGCAGGGTCCGCATCAGCCCCAGCATTTT. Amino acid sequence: CASSYSQGPHQPQHF.